Shown below are 4 T cell receptor beta chains from a single sample sequenced in a study of T cell responses to AZD1222 COVID-19 vaccine. Some clones are missing from TCRdb's copy, which holds only in-frame ones; the method was immunoSEQ multiplex PCR. This sample has approximately 75,000 clones; roughly 84% occur once, and the top ten carry less than 20%. This sample comprised peripheral blood, obtained 28 days after the second AZD1222 dose. All receptors come from an adult who received the AZD1222 COVID-19 vaccine.

The chain carries TRBV4-2 and TRBJ1-5; D is ambiguous. This CDR3 region has 14 residues. Germline V CDR1 and CDR2: LGHNA, YNFKEQ. V gave up 4 bases and J gave up 3 bases, with 10 bases separating them. The CDR3 sequence is CASSPGGNNQPQHF. The CDR3 region has the DNA TGTGCCAGCAGCCCGGGAGGTAACAATCAGCCCCAGCATTTT.

The chain uses TRBV7-9 and TRBJ2-1; possibly TRBD1 for D (6 bases). V was pared by 1 base and J by 8 bases, with 15 bases between. Germline CDR1 is SEHNR and CDR2 is FQNEAQ (reference sequence). The CDR3 sequence is 15 residues long. The CDR3 region has the DNA TGTGCCAGCAGCTTAGTACAGGGTGTCTTCGATGAGCAGTTCTTC. Its translation: CASSLVQGVFDEQFF.

This chain connects TRBV6-2 or TRBV6-3 to TRBJ2-7, with D tentatively TRBD2 (5 bases). The CDR3 is 16 residues long. V lost 4 bases to trimming and J lost 0 bases, with 16 bases between them. Germline CDR1 reads MNHEY; CDR2 reads SVGEGT. The DNA for the CDR3 is TGTGCCAGCAGTTCCTTAGCGTCGGGTGCCTCCTACGAGCAGTACTTC. It translates to CASSSLASGASYEQYF.

This clone was counted only a few times. V usage is TRBV12-3 or TRBV12-4 and J usage is TRBJ1-1; possibly TRBD1 for D (6 bases). V was cut by 5 bases and J by 10 bases, with 17 bases left in between. The CDR3 is 13 amino acids. The CDR3 DNA sequence: TGTGCCAGCAGTATTACAGGGACTCTGTCAGCTTTCTTT. Amino acid sequence: CASSITGTLSAFF.